The rows below give T cell receptor beta chains drawn from one sample of a study of radiotherapy plus CTLA-4 blockade in lung cancer. The method was immunoSEQ multiplex PCR; TCRdb's version includes in-frame clones alone and lacks a portion of them. The sample yields over 95,000 clones, 60% to 75% seen once. Here the sequenced sample was peripheral blood, taken from a patient treated with radiotherapy plus ipilimumab. The receptor source for this set is a human donor with non-small cell lung cancer who had a partial response to radiotherapy plus ipilimumab. Some clones in this sample may be carry-over from other donors' samples. Each CDR3 is given without its conserved first and last residue. The order of the fields is D gene, V gene, J gene, clone size, CDR3 protein. The D gene is left open where the match is weak. For some rows the clone size is stated as once, few or many, or as a class when expanded; others skip it.

TRBD1,TRBV19,-,-,ASSISGQGASQYEQY
-,TRBV7-4,TRBJ1-1,few,ASGVWSTEAF
-,TRBV4-1,TRBJ2-1,-,ASSQLTSWYNEQF
-,TRBV11-2,TRBJ2-7,-,ASSLELVASYEQY
TRBD1,TRBV5-1,TRBJ2-5,-,ASSRPTGVGETQY
TRBD2,TRBV6-1,TRBJ2-7,few,ASSEGSTASGHGVQY
TRBD1,TRBV5-1,TRBJ1-1,once,ASRIVGGAGNTEAF
TRBD2,TRBV18,TRBJ2-3,few,ASSPGTSGRSSTDTQY
-,TRBV5-4,TRBJ2-3,-,ASSRDSHSTDTQY
TRBD1,TRBV11-3,TRBJ1-2,-,ASSDDRVGRYT
-,TRBV18,TRBJ1-1,-,ASSPQKGREGTEAF
-,TRBV18,TRBJ2-1,-,ASSLLSGPALDEQF
TRBD2,TRBV7-3,TRBJ2-1,-,ASSPAGVLGEQF
TRBD2,TRBV5-6,TRBJ2-5,-,ASSLGPGGETQY
-,TRBV29-1,TRBJ1-4,-,SVYAGEKLF
-,TRBV2,TRBJ2-5,-,ASSEGLRDQETQY
-,TRBV6-4,TRBJ1-5,-,ASRNNKTDMNNQPQH
-,TRBV5-5,TRBJ2-7,-,ASSLPGSGSYEQY
TRBD2,TRBV7-2,TRBJ2-1,many,ASSLESGSFFNNEQF
-,TRBV7-2,TRBJ1-3,once,ASSYRDTRNTIY
TRBD1,TRBV2,TRBJ1-5,-,ASSGQGVSNQPQH
-,TRBV19,TRBJ1-5,-,ASSILSVNQPQH
-,TRBV25-1,TRBJ1-4,-,ASSVPVATNEKLF
TRBD2,TRBV4-3,TRBJ2-1,few,ASSQGGGRDNEQF
-,TRBV14,TRBJ2-2,many,ASSRLSGELF
-,TRBV6-1,TRBJ2-5,-,ASSGDIQETQY
-,TRBV6-1,TRBJ2-7,-,ASTGGRYSYEQY
-,TRBV10-1,TRBJ2-1,-,ASSEIQPQNSYNEQF
-,TRBV28,TRBJ1-2,few,ASSLIPSEATGLGYT
-,TRBV5-6,TRBJ2-7,-,ASSFGGETYEQY
-,TRBV10-3,TRBJ1-4,many,AISESPGEKLF
-,TRBV27,TRBJ2-3,-,ASRLGPPDTQY
-,TRBV28,TRBJ1-1,-,ASTAGSVNTEAF
-,TRBV5-1,TRBJ2-7,few,ASSWGRTEQY
-,TRBV7-9,TRBJ2-5,-,ASSLAPARVETQY
-,TRBV7-9,TRBJ1-1,many,ASSAIRATGALNTEAF
TRBD1,TRBV7-2,TRBJ1-2,-,ASSLPGGFDYGYT